Below are 31 T cell receptor beta chains sequenced from a single sample in a study of cytomegalovirus exposure and HLA in healthy donors. The PCR made use of 60 Vbeta and 13 Jbeta primers. The data were produced by immunoSEQ multiplex PCR, yet TCRdb's version contains in-frame clones alone and is incomplete. The data hold about 180,000 clones, with about three quarters observed a single time. Sequenced material: PBMCs. The receptors were gathered from a man younger than 35 in good health and CMV-seronegative.

This clone was seen only a few times. This chain joins TRBV2 and TRBJ2-5, with D maybe TRBD2 (7 bases). The germline gives CDR1 SNHLY, CDR2 FYNNEI. The germline V and J ends were trimmed by 7 bases and 4 bases, with 10 bases remaining between them. The CDR3 is 12 amino acids. This CDR3 reads CASKGGGETQYF. Written as DNA, the CDR3 is TGTGCCAGCAAGGGGGGGGGAGAGACCCAGTACTTC. Filled out from reference TRBV2 and TRBJ2-5, the complete variable domain reads EPEVTQTPSHQVTQMGQEVILRCVPISNHLYFYWYRQILGQKVEFLVSFYNNEISEKSEIFDDQFSVERPDGSNFTLKIRSTKLEDSAMYFCASKGGGETQYFGPGTRLLVL.

This sequence joins TRBV9 and TRBJ1-3, with TRBD1 matching 8 bases. This CDR3 region has 15 residues. Losses at the gene ends were 3 bases for V and 4 bases for J; bases not matched to a gene: 6. Germline V gene lookup returns CDR1 SGDLS and CDR2 YYNGEE. CDR3 protein: CASSEGGTGGNTIYF. CDR3 bases: TGTGCCAGCAGCGAAGGCGGGACAGGAGGAAACACCATATATTTT.

V gene TRBV7-8 combines with J gene TRBJ1-1; no clear D gene. The CDR3 covers 12 residues. Germline V CDR1 and CDR2: SGHVS, FQNEAQ. V lost 4 bases to trimming and J lost 1 base, with 4 bases between them. For the CDR3, the DNA is TGTGCCAGCAGCTGGAGGAACACTGAAGCTTTCTTT. It translates to CASSWRNTEAFF.

This clone was counted between two and nine times. The chain has TRBV6-6 and TRBJ2-5; 8 bases line up with TRBD2. The CDR3 is made up of 13 amino acids. CDR1 and CDR2 (germline): MNHNY, SVGAGI (reference sequence). The CDR3 region is CASSGMDQETQYF. As DNA, the CDR3 is TGTGCGAGTAGCGGGATGGACCAAGAGACCCAGTACTTC.

The chain couples TRBV7-2 to TRBJ2-6; the match to TRBD2 covers 7 bases. The trim removed 2 bases at V and 0 bases at J, leaving 7 bases unmatched. The V gene's germline CDR1 is SGHTA and CDR2 FQGNSA. The CDR3 runs 18 residues. The CDR3 reads CASSLMAGANSGANVLTF. The CDR3 DNA sequence: TGTGCCAGCAGCTTAATGGCGGGAGCGAACTCTGGGGCCAACGTCCTGACTTTC.

This clone has just a few counts. The J gene is TRBJ1-4, the V gene TRBV6-6, with 7 bases fitting TRBD1. CDR1 and CDR2 (germline): MNHNY, SVGAGI (reference sequence). J gave up 4 bases and V 6 bases, and 5 bases lay outside the gene matches. The CDR3 spans 14 residues. Here the CDR3 reads CASRTGRHNEKLFF. The CDR3 nucleotides read TGTGCCAGCAGGACAGGGCGGCATAATGAAAAACTGTTTTTT.

V gene TRBV5-6 combines with J gene TRBJ1-2; tentative D call: TRBD1 (6 bases). The germline V gene has CDR1 SGHDT and CDR2 YYEEEE. The CDR3 length is 14 residues. Trimming cost V 2 bases and J 6 bases, with 14 bases left between them. The CDR3 DNA is TGTGCCAGCAGCTTAGTAAGGGGGGGCCATGGCTACACCTTC. Its protein is CASSLVRGGHGYTF.

V gene TRBV27 combines with J gene TRBJ1-1; 10 bases match TRBD1. Germline CDR1 and CDR2: MNHEY and SMNVEV (reference sequence). This CDR3 spans 12 amino acids. V lost 10 bases and J lost 4; bases outside the gene matches: 3. The CDR3: CATRTGGTEAFF. CDR3 DNA: TGTGCCACTAGGACAGGGGGCACTGAAGCTTTCTTT.

The table lists this clone with a few counts. The gene calls are TRBV12-5 and TRBJ1-6, with D possibly matching TRBD1 (6 bases). This CDR3 spans 14 amino acids. Germline V gene lookup returns CDR1 LGHNT and CDR2 FRNRAP. V was trimmed by 5 bases and J by 6 bases, leaving 11 bases between them. Here the CDR3 DNA reads TGTGCTAGTGGTCCTGGGGGGGCTAATTCACCCCTCCACTTT. Protein: CASGPGGANSPLHF.

The V call is TRBV6-6, the J call TRBJ2-7, with D tentatively TRBD1 (6 bases). Trimming removed 7 bases from V and 5 bases from J, with 24 bases in between. CDR3 length: 16 amino acids. Germline V lookup: CDR1 MNHNY, CDR2 SVGAGI (reference sequence). The CDR3 DNA is TGTGCCAGCAACAAAAACCCCGGGACACCTTTTCACGAGCAGTACTTC. It yields the protein CASNKNPGTPFHEQYF.

This chain connects TRBV27 to TRBJ2-7, with TRBD2 matching 9 bases. The V gene's germline CDR1 is MNHEY and CDR2 SMNVEV (reference sequence). The V segment lost 5 bases and the J segment 1 base; nucleotides outside the gene matches: 9. CDR3 length: 16 residues. CDR3 coding DNA: TGTGCCAGCAGTCCGTGGGGGACTAGCCCTTCCTACGAGCAGTACTTC. It is translated as CASSPWGTSPSYEQYF.

This clone was recorded a few times. The CDR3 reads CASSLGTSSFQFF. The CDR3 nucleotides read TGTGCCAGCAGTTTAGGGACTAGTTCATTTCAGTTCTTC. The rearrangement uses TRBV6-4 and TRBJ2-1, with 8 bases that match TRBD2. V was pared by 5 bases and J by 13 bases, with 10 bases of the junction left unmatched. The CDR3 is 13 amino acids. Germline V gene lookup returns CDR1 MRHNA and CDR2 SNTAGT.

The chain carries TRBV5-1 and TRBJ2-5; maybe TRBD2 (7 bases). This CDR3 has 20 residues. V gave up 4 bases and J gave up 0 bases, with 28 bases separating them. CDR1 and CDR2 (germline): SGHRS, YFSETQ. The DNA of the CDR3 is TGCGCCAGCAGCAATTTAGGGGGGAGCGGGGCGATCGGGTACCAAGAGACCCAGTACTTC. As protein: CASSNLGGSGAIGYQETQYF.

The J gene is TRBJ1-1, the V gene TRBV18; perhaps TRBD1 as D (6 bases). The CDR3 consists of 15 residues. Germline values: CDR1 KGHSH, CDR2 LQKENI. V lost 0 bases, J lost 6 bases, and 14 bases lay in between. CDR3 DNA: TGTGCCAGCTCACCACCAGTCAGGGGTCGCCCTGAAGCTTTCTTT. It encodes CASSPPVRGRPEAFF.

The chain combines TRBV11-2 with TRBJ2-3; 8 bases are a match to TRBD1. The junction had 8 bases not matched to a gene; V was cut back by 2 bases and J by 4 bases. The length of the CDR3 is 16 residues. Looked up from germline, CDR1 is SGHAT and CDR2 is FQNNGV. CDR3 sequence: CASSLMTGDFPDTQYF. The CDR3 bases are TGTGCCAGCAGCTTAATGACAGGGGACTTTCCAGATACGCAGTATTTT. The whole variable domain, remainder taken from reference TRBV11-2 and TRBJ2-3, is EAGVAQSPRYKIIEKRQSVAFWCNPISGHATLYWYQQILGQGPKLLIQFQNNGVVDDSQLPKDRFSAERLKGVDSTLKIQPAKLEDSAVYLCASSLMTGDFPDTQYFGPGTRLTVL.

For the CDR3, the DNA is TGTGCCAGCAGCGCCGGGACAGGGGGCGCAGATACGCAGTATTTT. Protein sequence: CASSAGTGGADTQYF. The V gene is TRBV5-6, the J gene TRBJ2-3, with TRBD1 identical over 12 bases. Germline assignment: CDR1 SGHDT and CDR2 YYEEEE. There are 15 residues in the CDR3. The J segment lost 4 bases and the V segment lost 4 bases, leaving 4 bases of the junction unmatched. Combining the CDR3 with reference TRBV5-6 and TRBJ2-3 gives the whole variable domain DAGVTQSPTHLIKTRGQQVTLRCSPKSGHDTVSWYQQALGQGPQFIFQYYEEEERQRGNFPDRFSGHQFPNYSSELNVNALLLGDSALYLCASSAGTGGADTQYFGPGTRLTVL.

This clone came up a few times. This sequence joins TRBV12-5 and TRBJ2-7; weak D call: TRBD1 (6 bases). V lost 0 bases, J lost 3 bases, and 15 bases lay in between. Germline CDR1 LGHNT, CDR2 FRNRAP. This CDR3 comprises 16 residues. The CDR3: CASGLVQGRVNYEQYF. CDR3 nucleotide sequence: TGTGCTAGTGGTTTGGTACAGGGCAGGGTGAACTACGAGCAGTACTTC.

J is TRBJ2-7 and V is TRBV5-1, with D possibly matching TRBD2 (5 bases). The V end lost 2 bases, the J end lost 5 bases, and 29 bases lay between the germline ends. This CDR3 has 19 residues. In germline, CDR1 is SGHRS, CDR2 YFSETQ. The CDR3 DNA reads TGCGCCAGCAGCTTACCCTCGGCCCCCGGAGGCAGGAAAGCTGACGAGCAGTACTTC. The encoded protein is CASSLPSAPGGRKADEQYF. Drawing the rest from reference TRBV5-1 and TRBJ2-7, the complete variable domain is KAGVTQTPRYLIKTRGQQVTLSCSPISGHRSVSWYQQTPGQGLQFLFEYFSETQRNKGNFPGRFSGRQFSNSRSEMNVSTLELGDSALYLCASSLPSAPGGRKADEQYFGPGTRLTVT.

The chain couples TRBV11-3 to TRBJ2-5; no definite D call. V was shortened by 8 bases and J by 2 bases, with 9 bases between the two germline ends. The length of the CDR3 is 12 residues. From germline, CDR1 is SGHNT and CDR2 YENEEA. The CDR3 loop reads CASAGSQETQYF. For the CDR3, the DNA is TGTGCCAGCGCAGGCAGTCAAGAGACCCAGTACTTC.

The J gene is TRBJ2-7, the V gene TRBV10-3; D unresolved. The V end lost 4 bases, the J end lost 7 bases, and 8 bases lay between the germline ends. The CDR3 spans 11 residues. Germline lookup yields CDR1 ENHRY and CDR2 SYGVKD. The CDR3 loop reads CAISGASEQYF. Written as DNA, the CDR3 is TGTGCCATCAGTGGGGCCAGTGAGCAGTACTTC.

The chain employs TRBV6-5 and TRBJ2-1; D unclear. Germline V gene lookup returns CDR1 MNHEY and CDR2 SVGAGI. V was pared by 4 bases and J by 12 bases, with 10 bases between. The CDR3 totals 11 residues. This CDR3 reads CASSSLQRQFF. The CDR3 nucleotides read TGTGCCAGCAGTTCACTCCAAAGGCAGTTCTTC.

CDR3 sequence: CASLGQGSGEQFF. In DNA, the CDR3 is TGTGCCAGCCTAGGACAGGGTTCGGGTGAGCAGTTCTTC. The chain carries TRBV27 and TRBJ2-1; 8 bases align to TRBD1. In germline, CDR1 is MNHEY, CDR2 SMNVEV (reference sequence). This CDR3 comprises 13 residues. Unmatched junction bases numbered 9, after V lost 8 bases and J lost 9 bases.

This clone appeared once. This chain joins TRBV21-1 and TRBJ2-7; the table calls TRBD2, which could not be checked here. TRBV21-1 counts as a pseudogene. The CDR3 spans 15 residues. CDR3 sequence: CASSKVEHARDEQYF. In DNA, the CDR3 is TGTGCCAGCAGCAAAGTAGAACATGCACGGGACGAGCAGTACTTC.

As for this clone: This same CDR3 is encoded by further DNA sequences in the sample. V gene TRBV9 combines with J gene TRBJ2-5; TRBD2 agrees at 8 bases. Trimming took 3 bases from V and 3 from J; bases not matched to a gene: 1. Germline V gene lookup returns CDR1 SGDLS and CDR2 YYNGEE. This CDR3 is built from 13 residues. CDR3 coding DNA: TGTGCCAGCAGCGCGGGGGGGGAAGAGACCCAGTACTTC. It specifies CASSAGGEETQYF. Looking up the rest from reference TRBV9 and TRBJ2-5 gives the full variable domain: DSGVTQTPKHLITATGQRVTLRCSPRSGDLSVYWYQQSLDQGLQFLIQYYNGEERAKGNILERFSAQQFPDLHSELNLSSLELGDSALYFCASSAGGEETQYFGPGTRLLVL.

V and J are TRBV11-2 and TRBJ1-1; TRBD1 agrees at 7 bases. The CDR3 sequence is 11 residues long. The J segment lost 11 bases and the V segment lost 6 bases, leaving 6 bases of the junction unmatched. Looked up from germline, CDR1 is SGHAT and CDR2 is FQNNGV. CDR3 region: CASRGTVGAFF. CDR3 nucleotide sequence: TGTGCCAGCAGGGGGACAGTAGGGGCTTTCTTT.

This sequence joins TRBV6-5 and TRBJ2-2; the D gene is possibly TRBD1 (5 bases). The germline V and J ends were trimmed by 2 bases and 0 bases, with 7 bases remaining between them. The CDR3 sequence is 15 residues long. The V gene's germline CDR1 is MNHEY and CDR2 SVGAGI. The CDR3 DNA sequence: TGTGCCAGCAGTTACACAGGATCGAACACCGGGGAGCTGTTTTTT. It specifies CASSYTGSNTGELFF.

The chain carries TRBV29-1 and TRBJ1-6; a weak D match, TRBD1 (6 bases). Trimming left V 4 bases short and J 5 bases short, with 9 bases between. CDR3 size: 13 residues. Germline assignment: CDR1 SQVTM and CDR2 ANQGSEA. The CDR3 sequence is CSVAWTDNSPLHF. CDR3 DNA: TGCAGCGTTGCGTGGACAGATAATTCACCCCTCCACTTT.

The chain carries TRBV5-1 and TRBJ2-7; tentatively, D is TRBD2 (6 bases). V was shortened by 3 bases and J by 7 bases, with 20 bases between the two germline ends. The CDR3 extends over 15 amino acids. The germline gives CDR1 SGHRS, CDR2 YFSETQ. CDR3 loop: CASSSDWSQAGEQYF. The CDR3 DNA follows: TGCGCCAGCAGCTCGGACTGGTCCCAGGCGGGGGAGCAGTACTTC.

As concerns this clone: The sample holds other DNA sequences that translate to the same CDR3. This sequence joins TRBV2 and TRBJ2-3, with 9 bases that match TRBD1. CDR3 length: 14 residues. The germline V gene encodes CDR1 SNHLY and CDR2 FYNNEI. J lost 1 base, V lost 4 bases, and 0 bases had no gene match. The CDR3 DNA reads TGTGCCAGCAGTGGGACAGGGGGCACAGATACGCAGTATTTT. Protein product: CASSGTGGTDTQYF.

The chain joins TRBV18 to TRBJ1-2, with D maybe TRBD1 (5 bases). The germline V gene encodes CDR1 KGHSH and CDR2 LQKENI. Trimming took off 3 bases at V and 5 bases at J, with 19 bases between the two ends. The CDR3 totals 16 residues. The CDR3 region is CASSPGDSSWVYGYTF. The DNA of the CDR3 is TGTGCCAGCTCACCTGGGGACTCAAGTTGGGTTTATGGCTACACCTTC.

The V call is TRBV27, the J call TRBJ2-7; 8 bases fit TRBD2. Germline CDR1 is MNHEY and CDR2 is SMNVEV (reference sequence). The CDR3 consists of 14 residues. V shed 8 bases, J shed 6 bases, and the junction held 12 bases outside the gene matches. CDR3 DNA: TGTGCCAGCTTTAGCGGGACCAGGCGGGCCGAGCAGTACTTC. Its translation is CASFSGTRRAEQYF.